This T cell receptor beta chain was retrieved from a study of T cells in Graves' hyperthyroidism and ophthalmopathy. The CDR3 totals 17 residues. V lost 4 bases to trimming and J lost 0 bases; unmatched junction nucleotides: 11. Germline CDR1 DFQATT, CDR2 SNEGSKA (reference sequence). From RNA transcripts, TCR beta CDR3 regions were amplified. A set of HTBI primers served as the primers for a first-round RT-PCR of the TCR CDR3. TCRdb independently ran MiXCR on the multiplex PCR reads; one entry per CDR3 protein. The table includes a few hundred thousand distinct CDR3 sequences, around 14% detected once.

The genes are TRBV20-1 and TRBJ2-1; TRBD2 matches 8 bases. Input material: blood. This TCR was sampled from a woman in her twenties or thirties with Graves' hyperthyroidism. The CDR3 is CSATFAGTRGSYNEQFF. Here the CDR3 DNA reads TGCAGTGCTACCTTCGCGGGGACTAGAGGCTCCTACAATGAGCAGTTCTTC.